The next 30 T cell receptor beta chains were all read from a single sample in a study of blood T cell repertoires in COVID-19. Repertoires were generated with immunoSEQ multiplex PCR, while TCRdb's copy carries only in-frame clones and drops some. Here the sample spans some 150,000 clones, 84% being singletons. The sample was peripheral blood. These receptors all come from a man between 70 and 80 years old with acute or convalescent COVID-19.

The genes are TRBV7-9 and TRBJ2-3; D uncertain. The CDR3 consists of 13 residues. The V gene lost 8 bases and the J gene lost 4 bases, with 13 bases spanning the gap. Germline lookup yields CDR1 SEHNR and CDR2 FQNEAQ (reference sequence). In DNA, the CDR3 is TGTGCCAGCGGAGAGAGAACGCCAGATACGCAGTATTTT. As protein: CASGERTPDTQYF.

This clone occurred once. In DNA, the CDR3 is TGTGCCGGGGGGGACAGGGGGTATGGCTACACCTTC. This encodes CAGGDRGYGYTF. V usage is TRBV28 and J usage is TRBJ1-2, with 11 positions matching TRBD1. This CDR3 contains 12 residues. Germline lookup yields CDR1 MDHEN and CDR2 SYDVKM. V lost 11 bases to trimming and J lost 5 bases; unmatched junction nucleotides: 4.

For the CDR3, the DNA is TGTGCCAGGGGGGTAGGGGGCGAGACCGGGGAGCTGTTTTTT. Its translation is CARGVGGETGELFF. The chain employs TRBV6-5 and TRBJ2-2; TRBD1 matches at 7 bases. The CDR3 is made up of 14 amino acids. The germline CDR1 and CDR2 sequences are MNHEY and SVGAGI. V lost 9 bases and J lost 5; bases outside the gene matches: 9.

This clone appeared once. CDR3 protein: CASSYSSETNNEQFF. CDR3 sequence (DNA): TGTGCCAGCAGTTACTCGAGCGAAACTAACAATGAGCAGTTCTTC. V is TRBV6-5 and J is TRBJ2-1; D unresolved. The CDR3 covers 15 residues. Germline V CDR1 and CDR2: MNHEY, SVGAGI. V dropped 0 bases and J dropped 5 bases, with 11 bases sitting between them.

V gene TRBV5-1 combines with J gene TRBJ2-3; 15 bases are a match to TRBD2. The CDR3 extends over 16 amino acids. V lost 3 bases and J lost 5; bases outside the gene matches: 4. Germline CDR1 reads SGHRS; CDR2 reads YFSETQ. CDR3 nucleotides: TGCGCCAGCAGCTCGGGACTAGCGGGAGGTAGAGATACGCAGTATTTT. Protein: CASSSGLAGGRDTQYF.

V usage is TRBV7-2 and J usage is TRBJ1-6; 7 nucleotides agree with TRBD1. V lost 4 bases to trimming and J lost 7 bases; unmatched junction nucleotides: 10. CDR3 length equals 16 residues. Germline CDR1 reads SGHTA; CDR2 reads FQGNSA. The CDR3 nucleotides are TGTGCCAGCAGCTCTCCACCAGGGACAGCGAATTCACCCCTCCACTTT. Amino acids: CASSSPPGTANSPLHF.

This clone showed up just once. This chain connects TRBV2 to TRBJ2-5; weak D call: TRBD2 (5 bases). Trimming removed 7 bases at V and 7 bases at J, with 10 bases between. The V gene's germline CDR1 is SNHLY and CDR2 FYNNEI. The CDR3 is made up of 11 amino acids. CDR3 nucleotide sequence: TGTGCCAGCACCTTCCGGGGGACCCAGTACTTC. Translating it yields CASTFRGTQYF.

The chain joins TRBV28 to TRBJ1-2; 7 nucleotides align to TRBD1. J gave up 4 bases and V 5 bases, and 13 bases lay outside the gene matches. The CDR3 extends over 16 amino acids. Germline V lookup: CDR1 MDHEN, CDR2 SYDVKM. The CDR3 DNA reads TGTGCCAGCAGTCCCCCCGGGACAGCCAAAATCTATGGCTACACCTTC. This sequence encodes CASSPPGTAKIYGYTF.

This clone was recorded once. A much larger clone lies one base from this, so it may be a read error. The gene calls are TRBV6-6 and TRBJ1-2; 9 nucleotides line up with TRBD1. Losses at the gene ends were 4 bases for V and 2 bases for J; bases not matched to a gene: 2. The germline CDR1 and CDR2 sequences are MNHNY and SVGAGI (reference sequence). CDR3 size: 14 residues. The CDR3 spells CASSWTGANYGYTF. The CDR3 DNA reads as TGTGCCAGCAGTTGGACAGGGGCGAACTATGGCTACACCTTC.

This clone was recorded once. The V call is TRBV6-5, the J call TRBJ1-2; perhaps TRBD1 as D (6 bases). The V gene's germline CDR1 is MNHEY and CDR2 SVGAGI. Trimming took off 8 bases at V and 7 bases at J, with 20 bases between the two ends. The CDR3 has 14 residues. The CDR3 is CASFPLLGASGYTF. The CDR3 DNA follows: TGTGCCAGCTTCCCCTTGCTGGGGGCTAGTGGCTACACCTTC.

This clone was counted a few times. The CDR3 here is CAISDPDREQYF. As DNA, the CDR3 is TGTGCCATCAGTGACCCCGACAGGGAGCAGTACTTC. This chain links TRBV10-3 with TRBJ2-7; tentatively, D is TRBD1 (6 bases). Looked up from germline, CDR1 is ENHRY and CDR2 is SYGVKD. V lost 3 bases to trimming and J lost 7 bases, with 10 bases between them. CDR3 length: 12 amino acids.

The rearrangement links TRBV6-5 to TRBJ1-3, with TRBD1 as a possible D gene (5 bases). Germline lookup yields CDR1 MNHEY and CDR2 SVGAGI. Trimming cost V 0 bases and J 0 bases, with 9 bases left between them. The length of the CDR3 is 16 residues. This CDR3 is CASSYSQGLSGNTIYF. The CDR3 nucleotides are TGTGCCAGCAGTTACTCGCAGGGCCTCTCTGGAAACACCATATATTTT.

The chain recombines TRBV2 with TRBJ1-1; the D gene is possibly TRBD1 (6 bases). This CDR3 is built from 14 residues. V was shortened by 6 bases and J by 4 bases, with 15 bases between the two germline ends. CDR1 is SNHLY and CDR2 is FYNNEI in the germline V gene. The CDR3 region has the DNA TGTGCCAGCAGAAAACAGGGTACGGGCACTGAAGCTTTCTTT. This sequence encodes CASRKQGTGTEAFF.

The rearrangement links TRBV3-1 (or the pseudogene TRBV3-2) to TRBJ1-6; D ambiguous. Between the trimmed V and J ends, which lost 4 bases and 5 bases, there was a span of 6 bases. CDR1 and CDR2 from the germline V gene are LGHDT and YNNKEL (reference sequence). The CDR3 contains 13 residues. In DNA, the CDR3 is TGTGCCAGCAGCCCCCGAGATAATTCACCCCTCCACTTT. Protein product: CASSPRDNSPLHF.

V and J are TRBV5-1 and TRBJ2-1; no clear D. Per germline, CDR1 SGHRS and CDR2 YFSETQ. Trimming removed 0 bases at V and 2 bases at J, with 12 bases between. The CDR3 length is 16 residues. CDR3 region: CASSLASRNTYNEQFF. The CDR3 nucleotides read TGCGCCAGCAGCTTGGCATCTAGGAACACCTACAATGAGCAGTTCTTC.

This clone was recorded once. The chain is built from TRBV27 and TRBJ2-7, with 7 bases aligning to TRBD1. CDR3 length: 15 residues. Trimming took 5 bases from V and 1 from J; bases not matched to a gene: 8. The germline CDR1 and CDR2 sequences are MNHEY and SMNVEV (reference sequence). The CDR3: CASSTPGQPSYEQYF. The CDR3 nucleotides read TGTGCCAGCAGTACACCGGGACAGCCTTCCTACGAGCAGTACTTC.

V is TRBV9 and J is TRBJ2-5; a weak D match, TRBD1 (5 bases). Germline V gene lookup returns CDR1 SGDLS and CDR2 YYNGEE. CDR3 length: 15 residues. V gave up 0 bases and J gave up 3 bases, with 12 bases separating them. CDR3 nucleotide sequence: TGTGCCAGCAGCGTAGCTCCCGGCAGGGAAGAGACCCAGTACTTC. This translates into CASSVAPGREETQYF.

This clone is a singleton in its sample. The gene calls are TRBV15 and TRBJ2-7; the match to TRBD2 covers 10 bases. The germline V gene has CDR1 LNHNV and CDR2 YYDKDF (reference sequence). This CDR3 has 15 amino acids. J lost 4 bases, V lost 2 bases, and 5 bases had no gene match. As DNA, the CDR3 is TGTGCCACCAGCAGACCCGGGACTAGCGCGTACGAGCAGTACTTC. Its protein is CATSRPGTSAYEQYF.

V gene TRBV6-5 combines with J gene TRBJ1-1, with a weak D call TRBD1 (6 bases). Germline CDR1 is MNHEY and CDR2 is SVGAGI. This CDR3 region has 13 residues. V was cut by 2 bases and J by 3 bases, with 7 bases left in between. CDR3 region: CASSYQGYTEAFF. DNA of the CDR3: TGTGCCAGCAGTTACCAGGGGTACACTGAAGCTTTCTTT.

The V gene is TRBV27, the J gene TRBJ1-1, with 8 bases identical to TRBD1. This CDR3 has 15 amino acids. The junction had 5 bases not matched to a gene; V was cut back by 4 bases and J by 1 base. CDR1 is MNHEY, CDR2 SMNVEV, per germline (reference sequence). The CDR3, as DNA: TGTGCCAGCAGTTCCCGGACAGGGAGGAACACTGAAGCTTTCTTT. It codes for CASSSRTGRNTEAFF.

The J gene is TRBJ2-5, the V gene TRBV5-5; D gene unclear. Looked up from germline, CDR1 is SGHKS and CDR2 is YYEKEE (reference sequence). Trimming stripped 1 base from V and 4 bases from J, with 8 bases between. This CDR3 region has 13 residues. CDR3: CASSLLSPETQYF. For the CDR3, the DNA is TGTGCCAGCAGCTTGTTGAGCCCAGAGACCCAGTACTTC.

The V and J genes are TRBV7-8 and TRBJ2-7; 7 nucleotides match TRBD1. The CDR3 is 14 amino acids. Germline CDR1 is SGHVS and CDR2 is FQNEAQ. V shed 1 base and J 2 bases; nucleotides not matched to a gene: 2. The CDR3 nucleotides are TGTGCCAGCAGCTTAGAGACAGGGCCCTACGAGCAGTACTTC. Amino acid sequence: CASSLETGPYEQYF.

The CDR3, as DNA: TGTGCCAGCTCATCTCCCGGGGACAGGGGGAACTACGAGCAGTACTTC. This codes for CASSSPGDRGNYEQYF. The rearrangement joins TRBV18 to TRBJ2-7; 11 bases are a match to TRBD1. Germline V gene lookup returns CDR1 KGHSH and CDR2 LQKENI. V lost 5 bases to trimming and J lost 3 bases; unmatched junction nucleotides: 9. This CDR3 is built from 16 residues. The entire variable domain, with the rest obtained from reference TRBV18 and TRBJ2-7, is as follows: NAGVMQNPRHLVRRRGQEARLRCSPMKGHSHVYWYRQLPEEGLKFMVYLQKENIIDESGMPKERFSAEFPKEGPSILRIQQVVRGDSAAYFCASSSPGDRGNYEQYFGPGTRLTVT.

Notes on this clone: Other DNA sequences in this sample translate to the same CDR3. V and J are TRBV9 and TRBJ1-1, with D possibly matching TRBD1 (5 bases). The V gene lost 0 bases and the J gene lost 1 base, with 7 bases spanning the gap. The germline V gene has CDR1 SGDLS and CDR2 YYNGEE. The CDR3 contains 14 residues. For the CDR3, the DNA is TGTGCCAGCAGCGTAGGAGGACAGAACACTGAAGCTTTCTTT. Residues: CASSVGGQNTEAFF. Supplemented by reference TRBV9 and TRBJ1-1, the full variable domain reads DSGVTQTPKHLITATGQRVTLRCSPRSGDLSVYWYQQSLDQGLQFLIQYYNGEERAKGNILERFSAQQFPDLHSELNLSSLELGDSALYFCASSVGGQNTEAFFGQGTRLTVV.

The chain uses TRBV27 and TRBJ2-1; 9 bases agree with TRBD1. Germline loops: CDR1 MNHEY, CDR2 SMNVEV (reference sequence). The CDR3 length is 18 residues. Trimming cost V 5 bases and J 1 base; bases outside gene matches: 12. The CDR3 DNA reads TGTGCCAGCAGTACATACAGGGGGCGGGTGGGGTCCTACAATGAGCAGTTCTTC. Amino acid sequence: CASSTYRGRVGSYNEQFF.

The rearrangement joins TRBV7-2 to TRBJ2-7, with D maybe TRBD1 (5 bases). The CDR3 totals 17 residues. The germline V gene has CDR1 SGHTA and CDR2 FQGNSA. Trimming left V 3 bases short and J 2 bases short, with 20 bases between. CDR3: CASSLVGGAVVPYEQYF. In DNA, the CDR3 is TGTGCCAGCAGCTTGGTTGGTGGGGCAGTAGTCCCCTACGAGCAGTACTTC.

This rearrangement joins TRBV3-1 (or the pseudogene TRBV3-2) to TRBJ2-3; D gene unclear. Germline-derived CDR1 and CDR2 are LGHDT and YNNKEL (reference sequence). The V end was cut by 4 bases, the J end by 5 bases, with 13 bases between. This CDR3 region has 14 residues. The CDR3 reads CASSPQSTRDTQYF. CDR3 coding DNA: TGTGCCAGCAGCCCCCAATCGACTCGAGATACGCAGTATTTT.

The V and J genes are TRBV27 and TRBJ1-2; TRBD1 might be the D (5 bases). The CDR3 covers 14 residues. Trimming removed 8 bases at V and 5 bases at J, with 18 bases between. Germline V lookup: CDR1 MNHEY, CDR2 SMNVEV (reference sequence). In DNA, the CDR3 is TGTGCCAGCTCAGTTGGGGGGGAAGCATATGGCTACACCTTC. It is translated as CASSVGGEAYGYTF.

This chain links TRBV25-1 with TRBJ2-4; 8 nucleotides match TRBD1. V gave up 2 bases and J gave up 9 bases; unmatched junction bases: 9. Looked up from germline, CDR1 is MGHDK and CDR2 is SYGVNS. CDR3 length equals 15 residues. CDR3 in amino acids: CASSEPRGLNGIQYF. The DNA for the CDR3 is TGTGCCAGCAGTGAACCCAGGGGGCTGAACGGCATTCAGTACTTC.

This clone came up a few times. V and J are TRBV5-4 and TRBJ1-4; the D gene is possibly TRBD1 (5 bases). Germline loops: CDR1 SGHNT, CDR2 YYREEE (reference sequence). The CDR3 covers 16 residues. V was trimmed by 4 bases and J by 1 base, leaving 14 bases between them. CDR3 sequence (DNA): TGTGCCAGCAGCCCGGACACCTCCGGAACTAATGAAAAACTGTTTTTT. It encodes CASSPDTSGTNEKLFF.